This TCR beta chain was observed in a study of T cells in localized non-small cell lung cancer. Study results and caveats: Uninvolved adjacent lung showed peak T cell clonality, exceeding tumor. Blood T cell density predicted longer survival; adjacent-lung clonality, shorter. Sequencing was limited to one tumor region, leaving the possibility of heterogeneity open. Paired adjacent lung recovered a median roughly 56 of the top 100 tumor clones.

About this clone itself: Its specificity is unknown.

Clones were read by immunoSEQ multiplex PCR, and TCRdb kept only the in-frame ones, dropping some. The repertoire includes about 33,000 clones, roughly 88% of them detected once, and around 4.5% sits in the top ten. V shed 3 bases and J shed 0 bases, with 8 bases lying between them. This CDR3 spans 13 amino acids. Germline assignment: CDR1 GTSNPN and CDR2 SVGIG (reference sequence). This TCR was recovered from a man between 40 and 70 years old with stage I lung adenocarcinoma. The source material was peripheral blood, sampled before any cancer treatment. The V gene is TRBV30, the J gene TRBJ1-2; no clear D gene. The CDR3 coding sequence is TGTGCCTGGAGACGGGCAGCTAACTATGGCTACACCTTC. Its protein product is CAWRRAANYGYTF.